The 21 T cell receptor beta chains below were found in one sample sequenced in a study of blood T cell repertoires in COVID-19. Produced via immunoSEQ multiplex PCR; TCRdb's table is partial and in-frame only. The sample lists over 110,000 clones; 70% to 90% were seen once. The material sequenced was peripheral blood. The origin of the receptors is a human donor in a cohort sampled during active COVID-19.

This clone has a single count. The chain combines TRBV5-5 with TRBJ1-1; no clear D gene. Germline loops: CDR1 SGHKS, CDR2 YYEKEE (reference sequence). The CDR3 spans 15 residues. Between the trimmed V and J ends, which lost 2 bases and 4 bases, there was a span of 15 bases. This chain's CDR3 is CASSFLAGIGTEAFF. For the CDR3, the DNA is TGTGCCAGCAGCTTTTTGGCGGGTATAGGCACTGAAGCTTTCTTT.

The rearrangement uses TRBV18 and TRBJ2-7, with D perhaps matching TRBD1 (6 bases). CDR1 and CDR2 (germline): KGHSH, LQKENI. V was shortened by 6 bases and J by 1 base, with 13 bases between the two germline ends. This CDR3 is built from 14 residues. The CDR3 is CASSYRAGSYEQYF. The CDR3 region has the DNA TGTGCCAGCTCCTACAGGGCGGGTTCCTACGAGCAGTACTTC.

V and J are TRBV6-5 and TRBJ2-7; D is possibly TRBD2 (6 bases). The ends were cut back, 0 bases at V and 5 bases at J, with 11 bases in the middle. The germline CDR1 and CDR2 sequences are MNHEY and SVGAGI. This CDR3 region has 14 residues. The CDR3 reads CASSYSAGTHEQYF. The CDR3 DNA is TGTGCCAGCAGTTACTCGGCTGGGACTCACGAGCAGTACTTC.

The rearrangement uses TRBV10-1 and TRBJ1-2, with 7 bases aligning to TRBD1. With 6 bases clipped from V and 7 bases from J, the junction kept 17 bases outside the gene matches. The CDR3 covers 16 residues. Germline V CDR1 and CDR2: WNHNN, SYGVQD (reference sequence). This chain's CDR3 is CASRDRSRSKGSGYTF. The CDR3 DNA reads as TGCGCCAGCAGGGACAGGTCCAGATCAAAAGGGAGTGGCTACACCTTC.

The V call is TRBV6-5, the J call TRBJ2-1, with 8 positions matching TRBD1. Germline assignment: CDR1 MNHEY and CDR2 SVGAGI. The CDR3 sequence is 13 residues long. The ends lost 6 bases at V and 6 bases at J; junction bases unmatched: 4. The CDR3 region is CASSRTGSNEQFF. Here the CDR3 DNA reads TGTGCCAGCAGCAGGACAGGGTCCAATGAGCAGTTCTTC.

As concerns this clone: At one of its ends the junction is not consistent with the germline gene, which may arise from a read error. The chain carries TRBV6-5 and TRBJ1-2, with a tentative D call TRBD1 (5 bases). Germline V gene data show CDR1 as MNHEY and CDR2 as SVGAGI. This CDR3 region has 14 residues. The CDR3 loop reads CASSYSDRRDGYIF. The DNA of the CDR3 is TGTGCCAGCAGTTACTCAGACAGACGTGATGGCTACATCTTC.

The V call is TRBV29-1, the J call TRBJ1-5; D is uncertain. The V end was cut by 4 bases, the J end by 0 bases, with 7 bases between. Germline-derived CDR1 and CDR2 are SQVTM and ANQGSEA. This CDR3 spans 13 amino acids. The CDR3 loop reads CSVGHNSNQPQHF. The CDR3 DNA sequence: TGCAGCGTTGGGCACAATAGCAATCAGCCCCAGCATTTT.

The V call is TRBV15, the J call TRBJ2-7, with 7 bases that match TRBD1. Germline lookup yields CDR1 LNHNV and CDR2 YYDKDF (reference sequence). The CDR3 runs to 15 residues. The J segment lost 7 bases and the V segment lost 0 bases, leaving 9 bases of the junction unmatched. The CDR3, as DNA: TGTGCCACCAGCAGAGATCAGGGGGTCCTAATAGAGCAGTACTTC. Amino acid sequence: CATSRDQGVLIEQYF.

This clone was seen a handful of times. The chain couples TRBV6-6 to TRBJ1-6; possibly TRBD1 for D (5 bases). The CDR3 runs to 17 residues. With 5 bases removed from V and 7 bases from J, the gap between germline ends came to 21 bases. Germline CDR1 reads MNHNY; CDR2 reads SVGAGI (reference sequence). The CDR3 nucleotides read TGTGCCAGCAGTCGAACTGCGAGATCAGGGTACAATTCACCCCTCCACTTT. This codes for CASSRTARSGYNSPLHF.

This chain links TRBV5-1 with TRBJ1-3, with unresolved D. The CDR3 runs to 15 residues. CDR1 SGHRS and CDR2 YFSETQ come from the germline V gene. With 1 base removed from V and 0 bases from J, the gap between germline ends came to 8 bases. This CDR3 is CASSLSGDSGNTIYF. Here the CDR3 DNA reads TGCGCCAGCAGCTTGTCTGGAGACTCTGGAAACACCATATATTTT. The whole variable domain, filled in from reference TRBV5-1 and TRBJ1-3, reads KAGVTQTPRYLIKTRGQQVTLSCSPISGHRSVSWYQQTPGQGLQFLFEYFSETQRNKGNFPGRFSGRQFSNSRSEMNVSTLELGDSALYLCASSLSGDSGNTIYFGEGSWLTVV.

The chain carries TRBV19 and TRBJ2-1; 7 positions agree with TRBD1. The length of the CDR3 is 14 residues. J lost 4 bases, V lost 6 bases, and 6 bases had no gene match. The germline CDR1 and CDR2 sequences are LNHDA and SQIVND (reference sequence). For the CDR3, the DNA is TGTGCCAGTAGGGCCGGGACAGAATACAATGAGCAGTTCTTC. Translating gives CASRAGTEYNEQFF.

The CDR3 DNA is TGCGCCAGCAGCCCAACAGGAGAAATCACTGAAGCTTTCTTT. Protein sequence: CASSPTGEITEAFF. V and J are TRBV4-3 and TRBJ1-1; tentative D call: TRBD1 (5 bases). V was cut by 4 bases and J by 4 bases, with 13 bases left in between. Germline CDR1 and CDR2: LGHNA and YSLEER. The length of the CDR3 is 14 residues.

Only one count was recorded for this clone. The chain employs TRBV13 and TRBJ2-3; 10 nucleotides agree with TRBD2. The V gene's germline CDR1 is PRHDT and CDR2 FYEKMQ (reference sequence). The junction had 9 bases not matched to a gene; V was cut back by 4 bases and J by 2 bases. This CDR3 is built from 17 residues. The CDR3: CASSYLAGEIVTDTQYF. CDR3 nucleotide sequence: TGTGCCAGCAGCTACCTAGCGGGGGAGATAGTCACAGATACGCAGTATTTT.

This clone was detected only once. This chain links TRBV2 with TRBJ1-1, with 7 bases fitting TRBD1. The CDR3 has 13 amino acids. V lost 4 bases to trimming and J lost 5 bases; unmatched junction nucleotides: 4. The germline V gene has CDR1 SNHLY and CDR2 FYNNEI. DNA for the CDR3: TGTGCCAGCAGTGGACAGGGCTGGACTGAAGCTTTCTTT. Amino acids: CASSGQGWTEAFF.

This clone was observed once. V gene TRBV30 combines with J gene TRBJ1-5; possible D gene TRBD1, 6 bases. The CDR3 covers 13 residues. Trimming took 2 bases from V and 7 from J, leaving 12 bases between them. CDR1 is GTSNPN and CDR2 is SVGIG in the germline V gene (reference sequence). CDR3 region: CAWSTGGPQPQHF. CDR3 DNA: TGTGCCTGGAGTACGGGGGGCCCCCAGCCCCAGCATTTT. The full variable domain, with the rest looked up from reference TRBV30 and TRBJ1-5, is SQTIHQWPATLVQPVGSPLSLECTVEGTSNPNLYWYRQAAGRGLQLLFYSVGIGQISSEVPQNLSASRPQDRQFILSSKKLLLSDSGFYLCAWSTGGPQPQHFGDGTRLSIL.

This chain uses TRBV13 with TRBJ2-7, with 8 nucleotides matching TRBD2. The length of the CDR3 is 15 residues. V gave up 5 bases and J gave up 6 bases; unmatched junction bases: 12. Germline V gives CDR1 PRHDT, CDR2 FYEKMQ (reference sequence). CDR3 DNA: TGTGCCAGCAGCGCCTCCGGGACTAGGATAGGCGAGCAGTACTTC. Protein product: CASSASGTRIGEQYF.

The chain has TRBV2 and TRBJ1-1; 8 bases agree with TRBD1. This CDR3 contains 13 residues. The germline V gene has CDR1 SNHLY and CDR2 FYNNEI. The ends lost 6 bases at V and 4 bases at J; junction bases unmatched: 4. Here the CDR3 reads CASRATGVTEAFF. The CDR3 DNA follows: TGTGCCAGCAGAGCGACAGGGGTCACTGAAGCTTTCTTT.

This clone was observed once. This chain joins TRBV10-3 and TRBJ1-1, with TRBD1 matching 9 bases. The CDR3 extends over 17 amino acids. V lost 8 bases to trimming and J lost 5 bases; unmatched junction nucleotides: 18. Germline assignment: CDR1 ENHRY and CDR2 SYGVKD. CDR3 amino acids: CAIVRGQGILPDTEAFF. CDR3 coding DNA: TGTGCCATCGTCAGGGGACAGGGCATACTCCCGGATACTGAAGCTTTCTTT.

CDR3: CASSFDRAGGYTF. The DNA for the CDR3 is TGTGCCAGCAGCTTTGACAGGGCGGGTGGCTACACCTTC. This rearrangement joins TRBV6-5 to TRBJ1-2; 7 nucleotides match TRBD1. CDR3 length: 13 residues. J gave up 7 bases and V 6 bases, and 8 bases lay outside the gene matches. The germline gives CDR1 MNHEY, CDR2 SVGAGI.

The chain couples TRBV10-3 to TRBJ2-5, with 7 bases that match TRBD1. Trimming removed 3 bases from V and 3 bases from J; junction bases left unmatched: 16. Germline V gene sequence: CDR1 ENHRY, CDR2 SYGVKD. This CDR3 has 18 amino acids. This CDR3 is CAISDLRRKGQREETQYF. For the CDR3, the DNA is TGTGCCATCAGTGACCTCCGTAGGAAGGGACAGAGGGAAGAGACCCAGTACTTC.

This clone is a singleton in its sample. The sample holds other DNA sequences that translate to the same CDR3. The rearrangement uses TRBV3-1 (or the pseudogene TRBV3-2) and TRBJ2-1, with TRBD1 as a possible D gene (5 bases). This CDR3 is 15 amino acids long. V lost 4 bases and J lost 0, with 10 bases in between. Germline V gene sequence: CDR1 LGHDT, CDR2 YNNKEL (reference sequence). CDR3 sequence: CASSPRGSSYNEQFF. In DNA, the CDR3 is TGTGCCAGCAGCCCTAGGGGAAGCTCCTACAATGAGCAGTTCTTC.